What follows describes a single T cell receptor (beta chain). Clones were sequenced by immunoSEQ multiplex PCR, and TCRdb holds only the in-frame ones, with some missing. The sample includes hundreds of thousands of clones, 75% to 95% of them seen just once. The entry originates in a study of Ad26.COV2.S vaccination and SARS-CoV-2 variants. This sample's treatment: about 20 received Ad26.COV2.S at low or high dose, single or two shots; about 5 received placebo; per-sample allocation not given. After the first vaccine or placebo injection, samples were drawn on day 63. Deletions cut 1 base from V and 0 bases from J, with 7 bases between. CDR3 length equals 15 residues. Germline V gene lookup returns CDR1 LNHDA and CDR2 SQIVND (reference sequence).

The rearrangement links TRBV19 to TRBJ1-5; D remains ambiguous. This TCR derives from a person aged 18-60 years who received the Ad26.COV2.S COVID-19 vaccine or a placebo. The sequenced sample was peripheral blood, obtained in a trial of Ad26.COV2.S vaccine versus placebo. CDR3 in DNA: TGTGCCAGTAGTATAGCACGGTTTAGCAATCAGCCCCAGCATTTT. Amino acids: CASSIARFSNQPQHF.